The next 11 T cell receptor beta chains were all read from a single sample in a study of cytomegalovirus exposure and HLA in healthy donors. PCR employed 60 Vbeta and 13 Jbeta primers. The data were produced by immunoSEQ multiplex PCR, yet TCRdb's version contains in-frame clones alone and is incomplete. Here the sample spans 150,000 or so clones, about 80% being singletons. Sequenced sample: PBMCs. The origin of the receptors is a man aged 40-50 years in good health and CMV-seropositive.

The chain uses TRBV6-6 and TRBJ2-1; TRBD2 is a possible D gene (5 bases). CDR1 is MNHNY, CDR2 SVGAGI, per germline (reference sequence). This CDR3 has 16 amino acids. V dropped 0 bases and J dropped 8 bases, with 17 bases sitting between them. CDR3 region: CASSYSIGERKDEQFF. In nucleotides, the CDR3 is TGTGCCAGCAGTTACTCGATCGGGGAGAGGAAGGATGAGCAGTTCTTC.

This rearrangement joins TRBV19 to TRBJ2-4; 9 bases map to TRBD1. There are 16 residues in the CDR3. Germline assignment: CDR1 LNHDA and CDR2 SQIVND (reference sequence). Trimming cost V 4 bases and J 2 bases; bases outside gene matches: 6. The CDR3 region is CASSTPGQGTKNIQYF. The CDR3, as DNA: TGTGCCAGTAGTACACCGGGACAGGGAACCAAAAACATTCAGTACTTC.

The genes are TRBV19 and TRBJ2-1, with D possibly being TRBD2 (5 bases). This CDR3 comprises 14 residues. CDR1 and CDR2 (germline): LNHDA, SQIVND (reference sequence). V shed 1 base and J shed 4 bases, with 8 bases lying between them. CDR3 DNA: TGTGCCAGTAGTATAGGAGGCGGGTACAATGAGCAGTTCTTC. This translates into CASSIGGGYNEQFF.

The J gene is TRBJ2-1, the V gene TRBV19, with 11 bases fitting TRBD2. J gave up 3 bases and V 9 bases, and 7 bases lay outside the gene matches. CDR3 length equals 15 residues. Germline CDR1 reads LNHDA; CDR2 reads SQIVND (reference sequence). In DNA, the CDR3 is TGTGCCAGCACCCCGGGACTAGCGGACTACAATGAGCAGTTCTTC. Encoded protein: CASTPGLADYNEQFF.

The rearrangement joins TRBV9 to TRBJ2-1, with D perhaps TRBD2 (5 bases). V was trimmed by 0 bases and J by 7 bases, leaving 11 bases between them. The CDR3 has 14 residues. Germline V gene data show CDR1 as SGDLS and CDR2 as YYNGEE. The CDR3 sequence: CASSVGSSRNEQFF. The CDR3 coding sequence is TGTGCCAGCAGCGTAGGTTCTAGCCGTAATGAGCAGTTCTTC.

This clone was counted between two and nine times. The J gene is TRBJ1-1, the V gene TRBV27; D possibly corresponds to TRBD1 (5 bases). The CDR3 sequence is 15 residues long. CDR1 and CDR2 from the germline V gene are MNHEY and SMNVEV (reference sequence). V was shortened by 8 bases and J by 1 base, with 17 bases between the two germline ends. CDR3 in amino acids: CASAWGRVPNTEAFF. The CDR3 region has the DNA TGTGCCAGCGCTTGGGGCAGGGTTCCGAACACTGAAGCTTTCTTT.

The CDR3 region has the DNA TGTGCCAGCAGCAAGGGGCAATACAATGAGCAGTTCTTC. Protein product: CASSKGQYNEQFF. The chain is built from TRBV21-1 and TRBJ2-1; TRBD1, the D gene given by the table, was not confirmed from the DNA. TRBV21-1 is given as a pseudogene. The CDR3 sequence is 13 residues long.

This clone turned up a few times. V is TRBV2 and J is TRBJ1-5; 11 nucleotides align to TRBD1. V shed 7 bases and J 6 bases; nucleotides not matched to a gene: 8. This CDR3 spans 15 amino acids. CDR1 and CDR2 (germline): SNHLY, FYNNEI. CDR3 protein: CASTPRTGGGQPQHF. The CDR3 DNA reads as TGTGCCAGCACCCCCCGGACAGGGGGCGGTCAGCCCCAGCATTTT.

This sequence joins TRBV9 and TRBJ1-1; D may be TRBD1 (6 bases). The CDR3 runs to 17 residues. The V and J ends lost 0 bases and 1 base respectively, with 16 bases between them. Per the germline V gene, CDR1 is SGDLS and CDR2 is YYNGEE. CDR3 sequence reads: CASSVEGHRVGNTEAFF. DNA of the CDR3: TGTGCCAGCAGCGTAGAGGGGCACAGGGTAGGGAACACTGAAGCTTTCTTT.

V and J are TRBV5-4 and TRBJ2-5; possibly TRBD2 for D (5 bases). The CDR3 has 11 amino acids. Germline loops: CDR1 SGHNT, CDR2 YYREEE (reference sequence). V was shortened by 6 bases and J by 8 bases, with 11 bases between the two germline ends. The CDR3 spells CASTSEGTQYF. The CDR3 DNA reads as TGTGCCAGCACCTCTGAGGGAACCCAGTACTTC. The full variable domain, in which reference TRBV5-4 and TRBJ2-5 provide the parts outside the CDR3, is ETGVTQSPTHLIKTRGQQVTLRCSSQSGHNTVSWYQQALGQGPQFIFQYYREEENGRGNFPPRFSGLQFPNYSSELNVNALELDDSALYLCASTSEGTQYFGPGTRLLVL.

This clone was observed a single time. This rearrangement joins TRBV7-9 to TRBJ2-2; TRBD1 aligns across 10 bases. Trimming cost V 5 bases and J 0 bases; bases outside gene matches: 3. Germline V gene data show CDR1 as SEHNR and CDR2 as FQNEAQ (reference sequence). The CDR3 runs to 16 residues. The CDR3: CASSHDRGPNTGELFF. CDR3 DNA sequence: TGTGCCAGCAGCCACGACAGGGGGCCGAACACCGGGGAGCTGTTTTTT.